There are many counts of the clone carrying this TCR beta chain. As yet, its antigen is unknown. One end of the junction is discordant with germline, which a read error may explain. This sample was included in a study of identical twins. Only healthy Caucasians were enrolled as donors. MiXCR was run by TCRdb on the 5' RACE reads, yielding one entry per CDR3 protein. Of hundreds of thousands of distinct CDR3 sequences in the sample, approximately 21% are singletons; the top ten hold more than 4%. General study results and limits: Beta out-of-frame twin sharing showed a weaker excess. Shared out-of-frame alpha sequences (those common to twins) showed excess low generation probability.

These same data were also listed under a study on T cells expressing NK-cell markers. That publication notes: Seven of the eight sequenced donors were HCMV-seropositive; one was seronegative.

Sequencing was performed on PBMCs. The source of this sequence is a young woman in good health.

The chain's CDR3 is CASSLGAYNEQFF. The CDR3 DNA reads as TGTGCCAGCAGCTTAGGGGCCTACAATGAGCAGTTCTTC. The chain employs TRBV5-1 and TRBJ2-1; tentatively, D is TRBD1 (5 bases). Germline V CDR1 and CDR2: SGHRS, YFSETQ. The CDR3 sequence is 13 residues long.